The 32 T cell receptor beta chains below come from one sample, sequenced in a study of CD8+CD57+ T cells in acquired aplastic anemia. Profiling of TCR beta VDJ combinations and CDR3 sequences used genomic DNA as template. TCRdb redid the calling of the reads with MiXCR, one entry per CDR3 protein. The repertoire holds approximately 70,000 distinct CDR3 sequences, with around 55% as singletons. Sequencing used sorted CD4+, CD8+, or CD8+CD57+ T cells (not recorded which) from PBMCs. The source is a human donor in good health, serving as a control.

This clonotype was counted a few times. The chain joins TRBV11-2 to TRBJ2-5; 9 bases fit TRBD1. V was pared by 2 bases and J by 5 bases, with 6 bases of the junction left unmatched. From germline, CDR1 is SGHAT and CDR2 FQNNGV. The CDR3 contains 15 residues. CDR3 nucleotides: TGTGCCAGCAGCTTACACAGGGGGCTAGGGGAGACCCAGTACTTC. Translating gives CASSLHRGLGETQYF.

This clonotype has a count of ten or more. The chain joins TRBV6-1 to TRBJ2-5; no clear D gene. CDR3 length: 15 residues. Looked up from germline, CDR1 is MNHNS and CDR2 is SASEGT. V was pared by 4 bases and J by 4 bases, with 16 bases between. CDR3 sequence: CASSAPIGYGETQYF. The CDR3 nucleotides are TGTGCCAGCAGTGCCCCCATCGGGTATGGAGAGACCCAGTACTTC.

By proportion, this clonotype is medium-sized. The chain recombines TRBV24-1 with TRBJ1-5, with TRBD1 as a possible D gene (6 bases). The CDR3 spans 16 residues. Deletions cut 2 bases from V and 3 bases from J, with 13 bases between. CDR1 and CDR2 (germline): KGHDR, SFDVKD. The CDR3 here is CATSDSWDKYNQPQHF. CDR3 bases: TGTGCCACCAGTGATTCTTGGGACAAGTACAATCAGCCCCAGCATTTT.

V usage is TRBV2 and J usage is TRBJ1-1, with D possibly being TRBD1 (6 bases). Germline V gives CDR1 SNHLY, CDR2 FYNNEI. Trimming removed 4 bases from V and 1 base from J, with 13 bases in between. The CDR3 extends over 15 amino acids. The CDR3 region is CASSGVGGANTEAFF. CDR3 bases: TGTGCCAGCAGTGGGGTGGGGGGGGCGAACACTGAAGCTTTCTTT.

This clonotype appeared once. The rearrangement links TRBV7-3 to TRBJ2-7, with TRBD2 identical over 7 bases. This CDR3 is built from 14 residues. Germline CDR1 and CDR2: SGHTA and FQGTGA. With V trimmed by 6 bases and J by 1 base, 6 bases remained unmatched. CDR3 sequence (DNA): TGTGCCAGCAGTTCCGCTAGCGGATCCTACGAGCAGTACTTC. It codes for CASSSASGSYEQYF.

Ten or more counts support this clonotype. The J gene is TRBJ1-1, the V gene TRBV12-3 or TRBV12-4; 7 nucleotides match TRBD1. The CDR3 length is 15 residues. Trimming took 4 bases from V and 2 from J; bases not matched to a gene: 7. The CDR3 region is CASSWKDRTNTEAFF. The CDR3 DNA reads TGTGCCAGCAGTTGGAAGGACAGGACCAACACTGAAGCTTTCTTT.

This chain uses TRBV10-1 with TRBJ1-1; TRBD1 matches at 8 bases. CDR1 and CDR2 from the germline V gene are WNHNN and SYGVQD (reference sequence). The CDR3 is made up of 13 amino acids. V dropped 8 bases and J dropped 5; count of bases not matched to a gene: 7. DNA of the CDR3: TGCGCCAGCTTGAGCAGGGGGCGGACTGAAGCTTTCTTT. Translation gives CASLSRGRTEAFF.

Here the CDR3 reads CSVLTGRDSTDTQYF. The CDR3, as DNA: TGCAGCGTGTTGACAGGGAGGGATAGCACAGATACGCAGTATTTT. The chain employs TRBV29-1 and TRBJ2-3; D is possibly TRBD1 or TRBD2 (7 bases each). The CDR3 length is 15 residues. Germline V CDR1 and CDR2: SQVTM, ANQGSEA. Trimming took 6 bases from V and 0 from J, leaving 16 bases between them.

This clonotype occurred a few times. The chain joins TRBV10-1 to TRBJ2-7, with D maybe TRBD2 (5 bases). The CDR3 contains 14 residues. Per germline, CDR1 WNHNN and CDR2 SYGVQD (reference sequence). V gave up 4 bases and J gave up 3 bases, with 13 bases separating them. The CDR3 DNA is TGCGCCAGCAGTGTAAGCGGCTTCTACTACGAGCAGTACTTC. Its translation is CASSVSGFYYEQYF.

This clonotype occurred many times. This rearrangement joins TRBV5-4 to TRBJ2-5; D ambiguous. The V end was cut by 1 base, the J end by 5 bases, with 12 bases between. CDR3 length: 14 residues. Germline CDR1 is SGHNT and CDR2 is YYREEE (reference sequence). The DNA of the CDR3 is TGTGCCAGCAGCTTGCCGACCCCGAGGGAGACCCAGTACTTC. Translation gives CASSLPTPRETQYF.

The chain carries TRBV25-1 and TRBJ2-7; weak D call: TRBD2 (7 bases). The germline V gene has CDR1 MGHDK and CDR2 SYGVNS. The CDR3 has 13 amino acids. V lost 7 bases and J 7 bases, leaving 17 bases between the germline ends. CDR3 sequence reads: CASNQGGGWEQYF. In nucleotides, the CDR3 is TGTGCCAGCAATCAGGGAGGGGGTTGGGAGCAGTACTTC.

This clonotype came up many times. This chain joins TRBV11-2 and TRBJ2-2; the match to TRBD1 covers 11 bases. V was clipped by 3 bases and J by 1 base; unmatched bases: 7. Germline assignment: CDR1 SGHAT and CDR2 FQNNGV. There are 18 residues in the CDR3. CDR3 in DNA: TGTGCCAGCAGCTTTGGACAGGGGGCTTTAGGGAACACCGGGGAGCTGTTTTTT. It specifies CASSFGQGALGNTGELFF.

J is TRBJ2-1 and V is TRBV10-2, with TRBD2 matching over 13 bases. The CDR3 sequence is 15 residues long. CDR1 and CDR2 from the germline V gene are WSHSY and SAAADI. V lost 7 bases and J lost 6; bases outside the gene matches: 6. The CDR3 loop reads CASTLGLAGFNEQFF. The CDR3 DNA sequence: TGCGCCAGCACCCTGGGACTAGCGGGATTCAATGAGCAGTTCTTC.

The chain recombines TRBV4-1 with TRBJ2-4; 11 bases match TRBD2. The CDR3 has 19 amino acids. CDR1 and CDR2 from the germline V gene are MGHRA and YSYEKL. V gave up 4 bases and J gave up 0 bases; unmatched junction bases: 11. Here the CDR3 reads CASSRGRGTSGLAKNIQYF. CDR3 in DNA: TGCGCCAGCAGCCGAGGCAGAGGGACTAGCGGACTAGCCAAAAACATTCAGTACTTC.

A note on this clonotype: At one of its ends the junction is not consistent with the germline gene, which may arise from a read error. V usage is TRBV7-9 and J usage is TRBJ2-7; D is uncertain. In germline, CDR1 is SEHNR, CDR2 FQNEAQ (reference sequence). This CDR3 has 12 residues. CDR3 loop: CASSLIPYERYF. CDR3 sequence (DNA): TGTGCCAGCAGCTTAATCCCCTACGAGCGGTACTTC.

V and J are TRBV20-1 and TRBJ2-7; D might be TRBD2 (7 bases). V was shortened by 4 bases and J by 5 bases, with 15 bases between the two germline ends. The CDR3 is 13 residues long. The germline gives CDR1 DFQATT, CDR2 SNEGSKA (reference sequence). As DNA, the CDR3 is TGCAGTGCTAAGGGGGGGAGGGCCCACGAGCAGTACTTC. Protein product: CSAKGGRAHEQYF.

This clonotype appeared once. This chain links TRBV25-1 with TRBJ1-6; 8 bases align to TRBD1. CDR3 size: 18 residues. The germline V gene encodes CDR1 MGHDK and CDR2 SYGVNS. V dropped 3 bases and J dropped 7; count of bases not matched to a gene: 14. The DNA for the CDR3 is TGTGCCAGCAGTGATCAGACAGGGGACGCGTCTTTCAATTCACCCCTCCACTTT. Protein product: CASSDQTGDASFNSPLHF.

The chain carries TRBV2 and TRBJ2-1; 11 nucleotides align to TRBD2. The CDR3 length is 14 residues. V dropped 3 bases and J dropped 7; count of bases not matched to a gene: 2. Germline V gene data show CDR1 as SNHLY and CDR2 as FYNNEI. The CDR3 nucleotides are TGTGCCAGCAGTGATCCTAGCGGGAGGAATGAGCAGTTCTTC. Encoded protein: CASSDPSGRNEQFF.

The rearrangement links TRBV2 to TRBJ2-3; weak D call: TRBD1 (6 bases). Germline V gives CDR1 SNHLY, CDR2 FYNNEI. The V gene lost 8 bases and the J gene lost 2 bases, with 8 bases spanning the gap. There are 12 residues in the CDR3. CDR3 protein: CASGTFTDTQYF. The DNA for the CDR3 is TGTGCCAGCGGGACATTCACAGATACGCAGTATTTT.

The V gene is TRBV20-1, the J gene TRBJ2-4, with D perhaps TRBD2 (5 bases). Trimming shortened V by 6 bases and J by 3 bases, and 15 bases separated the two germline ends. Germline loops: CDR1 DFQATT, CDR2 SNEGSKA (reference sequence). The CDR3 consists of 14 residues. The CDR3 DNA sequence: TGCAGTGCATCATCGACGGGGTTCAAAAACATTCAGTACTTC. It is translated as CSASSTGFKNIQYF.

The rearrangement uses TRBV10-3 and TRBJ1-6; 11 bases fit TRBD1. The trim removed 4 bases at V and 9 bases at J, leaving 8 bases unmatched. Germline V gives CDR1 ENHRY, CDR2 SYGVKD. The CDR3 loop spans 16 amino acids. CDR3 in amino acids: CAISGTGGRIVSPLHF. The CDR3 nucleotides read TGTGCCATCAGTGGGACAGGGGGCAGGATAGTTTCACCCCTCCACTTT.

DNA for the CDR3: TGTGCCATTTCGAGCGGGACGCCTAGCACAGATACGCAGTATTTT. Protein product: CAISSGTPSTDTQYF. This rearrangement joins TRBV10-3 to TRBJ2-3; 7 nucleotides line up with TRBD2. The junction had 9 bases not matched to a gene; V was cut back by 9 bases and J by 0 bases. Germline V gives CDR1 ENHRY, CDR2 SYGVKD. The CDR3 covers 15 residues.

The table lists this clonotype with a count of one. This chain uses TRBV24-1 with TRBJ1-1, with TRBD1 matching over 10 bases. Germline V gene sequence: CDR1 KGHDR, CDR2 SFDVKD. The V segment lost 4 bases and the J segment 4 bases; nucleotides outside the gene matches: 17. The CDR3 is 19 amino acids. CDR3 sequence reads: CATSDRHITDRGQSTEAFF. In DNA form, the CDR3 reads TGTGCCACCAGTGACCGTCATATAACCGACAGGGGGCAGTCCACTGAAGCTTTCTTT.

The rearrangement uses TRBV6-2 or TRBV6-3 and TRBJ2-7; D gene ambiguous. The germline gives CDR1 MNHEY, CDR2 SVGEGT. CDR3 length: 14 amino acids. The V and J ends lost 5 bases and 4 bases respectively, with 15 bases between them. The CDR3 reads CASSASLEPYEQYF. CDR3 bases: TGTGCCAGCAGTGCCTCGCTAGAGCCTTACGAGCAGTACTTC.

This clonotype was seen at least ten times. This chain joins TRBV4-1 and TRBJ1-5, with no clear D. The CDR3 spans 14 residues. The germline V gene has CDR1 MGHRA and CDR2 YSYEKL. The V gene lost 4 bases and the J gene lost 4 bases, with 11 bases spanning the gap. CDR3 in DNA: TGCGCCAGCAGCCTCGGACCGATAAATCAGCCCCAGCATTTT. Translating gives CASSLGPINQPQHF.

The chain carries TRBV29-1 and TRBJ1-1; 10 positions agree with TRBD1. The ends lost 0 bases at V and 1 base at J; junction bases unmatched: 2. CDR1 is SQVTM, CDR2 ANQGSEA, per germline. The CDR3 sequence is 15 residues long. This CDR3 reads CSVEDWTGGNTEAFF. The DNA for the CDR3 is TGCAGCGTTGAAGATTGGACAGGGGGGAACACTGAAGCTTTCTTT.

This chain links TRBV4-2 with TRBJ2-3; 11 bases fit TRBD2. CDR3 length: 19 residues. Germline CDR1 is LGHNA and CDR2 is YNFKEQ. V was pared by 4 bases and J by 1 base, with 13 bases of the junction left unmatched. CDR3 coding DNA: TGTGCCAGCAGCCCCAGACTAGGGATGACTAGCGGGGGCACAGATACGCAGTATTTT. It yields the protein CASSPRLGMTSGGTDTQYF.

The chain combines TRBV5-1 with TRBJ1-2; possible D gene TRBD1, 5 bases. Germline V gene data show CDR1 as SGHRS and CDR2 as YFSETQ. V shed 1 base and J shed 6 bases, with 16 bases lying between them. The CDR3 length is 15 residues. This CDR3 reads CASSLREMGGDGYTF. The CDR3 nucleotides are TGCGCCAGCAGCTTGAGGGAGATGGGGGGTGATGGCTACACCTTC.

This clonotype was seen more than once but under ten times. The chain links TRBV24-1 to TRBJ1-2; 11 bases fit TRBD1. V shed 4 bases and J 8 bases; nucleotides not matched to a gene: 11. The CDR3 runs to 16 residues. From germline, CDR1 is KGHDR and CDR2 SFDVKD. The CDR3, as DNA: TGTGCCACCAGTGAATCGGGGACAGGGGGACTAGACGGCTACACCTTC. Translated, it gives CATSESGTGGLDGYTF.

The V and J genes are TRBV15 and TRBJ2-3; TRBD1 aligns across 8 bases. This CDR3 contains 15 residues. After removal of 0 bases from V and 5 bases from J, the junction contained 4 bases not matched to a gene. The germline V gene has CDR1 LNHNV and CDR2 YYDKDF (reference sequence). DNA for the CDR3: TGTGCCACCAGCAGAGACAGGGGGCTTGGAGATACGCAGTATTTT. Its translation is CATSRDRGLGDTQYF.

This clonotype was observed a single time. The chain joins TRBV20-1 to TRBJ1-4; D unclear. The germline gives CDR1 DFQATT, CDR2 SNEGSKA (reference sequence). V lost 6 bases to trimming and J lost 5 bases, with 7 bases between them. The CDR3 covers 11 residues. The CDR3 bases are TGCAGTGCCTATTTAAATGAAAAACTGTTTTTT. As protein: CSAYLNEKLFF.

This chain joins TRBV15 and TRBJ2-3; 11 bases align to TRBD2. The germline gives CDR1 LNHNV, CDR2 YYDKDF (reference sequence). The V gene end was trimmed by 5 bases and the J gene end by 0 bases; junction bases not matched to a gene: 4. This CDR3 region has 16 residues. The CDR3 spells CATSPTSGGSTDTQYF. The CDR3 bases are TGTGCCACCAGCCCTACTAGCGGGGGTAGCACAGATACGCAGTATTTT.